The clone carrying this T cell receptor (beta chain) was observed many times. This record belongs to a study of T cells in Graves' hyperthyroidism and ophthalmopathy. Uncontrolled infections, other autoimmune diseases, pregnancy or lactation led to exclusion of patients. The PBMCs were taken from around 9.1 ml of fresh peripheral blood. The CDR3 extends over 13 amino acids. J was trimmed by 9 bases and V by 4 bases; bases with no gene match: 8. Germline V gene sequence: CDR1 SGHDN, CDR2 FVKESK. Regions amplified from RNA transcripts were the TCR beta CDR3 regions. RT-PCR in the first round (using the HTBI primer set) targeted the TCR CDR3. TCRdb processed the multiplex PCR reads anew with MiXCR; each CDR3 protein has one entry. Among approximately 640,000 distinct CDR3 sequences, 15% to 20% were seen once, and the ten largest hold roughly 16%.

V is TRBV14 and J is TRBJ1-1; TRBD1 matches 7 bases. The receptor was isolated from a middle-aged man with Graves' hyperthyroidism. The sequencing input was blood. CDR3 loop: CASSPIPGQKAFF. In DNA, the CDR3 is TGTGCCAGCAGCCCTATTCCGGGACAGAAAGCTTTCTTT.